This TCR beta chain was recovered during a study of monozygotic twins with inflammatory bowel disease. Regarding the study as a whole: Using the inverse Simpson index, IBD patients had lower TCRbeta diversity than healthy co-twins.

CDR1 is SGHAT, CDR2 FQNNGV, per germline. This CDR3 has 13 amino acids. As for this clonotype: Its specificity is unknown.

TCRdb re-called the 5' RACE reads; one entry per CDR3 protein, DNA not given. The listing contains 150,000 or so distinct CDR3 sequences. Donors each gave 2 to 2.5 ml of blood. The gene calls are TRBV11-2 and TRBJ1-1; no DNA is available, so the TRBD1 call from TCRdb remains unchecked. This receptor was taken from a human donor with ulcerative colitis or Crohn's disease, or a healthy co-twin of an affected twin (not recorded which). The sequenced sample was blood. CDR3 residues: CASSPGQKGGVFF.